This T cell receptor (beta chain) derives from a study of siplizumab effects on memory and regulatory T cells. For the study at large: Mixed lymphocyte reactions were paired, with siplizumab at roughly 0.95 ug/mL or without drug.

The study's findings and limits: Naive T cells seemed more diverse than memory cells and seemed major alloresponse contributors. Tracing alloreactive clones into unstimulated subsets worked for only a minor fraction of them. Whether the proliferating Tregs (from siplizumab cultures) were suppressive was not confirmed.

Some clones are missing from TCRdb's copy, which holds only in-frame ones; the method was immunoSEQ multiplex PCR. Of fewer than 8,500 clones in the sample, about two fifths were seen once. For around 6 days at 37°C, the mixed lymphocyte reaction cells were kept in coculture. Remarks on this clone: Antigen specificity is unknown.

The sequence came from a human donor in good health; the cells came from an allogeneic mixed lymphocyte reaction. Sequenced: CFSE-low (dividing) CD8+ T cells sorted from an allogeneic mixed lymphocyte reaction.

The CDR3 nucleotides are TGTGCCAGCAGCGTATCGGGAGGGGTTGAAAAACTGTTTTTT. Translation gives CASSVSGGVEKLFF. This chain joins TRBV9 and TRBJ1-4, with D possibly matching TRBD1 (5 bases). The germline CDR1 and CDR2 sequences are SGDLS and YYNGEE. V was pared by 1 base and J by 7 bases, with 11 bases between. The CDR3 is 14 residues long.